The 19 T cell receptor beta chains below come from one sample, sequenced in a study of T cells after posttransplantation cyclophosphamide. Measured with immunoSEQ multiplex PCR; TCRdb has only the in-frame clones, and not every one. The sample lists fewer than 60,000 clones; approximately 94% were seen once. The sample was PBMCs. The receptors were sampled from a woman aged 25 to 39 in good health and a related stem cell transplant donor.

This clone was found once. The chain recombines TRBV11-2 with TRBJ2-7; 7 bases are shared with TRBD2. With 6 bases clipped from V and 0 bases from J, the junction kept 5 bases outside the gene matches. CDR1 is SGHAT and CDR2 is FQNNGV in the germline V gene. The CDR3 has 14 residues. The CDR3 DNA is TGTGCCAGCAGACAACGGGGGGTCTCCTACGAGCAGTACTTC. Its protein product is CASRQRGVSYEQYF.

The rearrangement links TRBV7-2 to TRBJ2-5; the match to TRBD2 covers 8 bases. The assigned J gene may be wrong: the sequence end matches TRBJ2-7 better. The CDR3 sequence is 16 residues long. Germline values: CDR1 SGHTA, CDR2 FQGNSA. The CDR3 sequence: CASSLAGGLDSYEQYF. The CDR3 DNA is TGTGCCAGCAGCTTAGCTGGGGGACTAGACAGTTACGAGCAGTACTTC.

This chain links TRBV5-6 with TRBJ1-2; 8 nucleotides line up with TRBD1. V dropped 4 bases and J dropped 8; count of bases not matched to a gene: 4. Germline V gene lookup returns CDR1 SGHDT and CDR2 YYEEEE. The CDR3 is made up of 12 amino acids. CDR3: CASSAGTGGYTF. The CDR3 bases are TGTGCCAGCAGCGCGGGGACAGGAGGCTACACCTTC.

The chain employs TRBV9 and TRBJ2-5, with 8 bases lining up with TRBD1. V lost 4 bases to trimming and J lost 5 bases; unmatched junction nucleotides: 7. This CDR3 has 14 residues. From germline, CDR1 is SGDLS and CDR2 YYNGEE. The CDR3 reads CASSPGQGGETQYF. CDR3 nucleotides: TGTGCCAGCAGCCCCGGACAGGGTGGTGAGACCCAGTACTTC.

The CDR3 spells CASSLASYAPAKNIQYF. The DNA for the CDR3 is TGTGCCAGCAGCTTAGCGAGTTATGCCCCAGCCAAAAACATTCAGTACTTC. The chain is built from TRBV7-7 and TRBJ2-4; D is unresolved. The ends were cut back, 0 bases at V and 0 bases at J, with 12 bases in the middle. The CDR3 is 17 amino acids. The germline gives CDR1 SSHAT, CDR2 FNYEAQ (reference sequence).

V is TRBV6-1 and J is TRBJ1-6, with 7 positions matching TRBD1. CDR1 MNHNS and CDR2 SASEGT come from the germline V gene. The V gene end was trimmed by 2 bases and the J gene end by 7 bases; junction bases not matched to a gene: 5. The CDR3 runs to 15 residues. The CDR3 DNA reads TGTGCCAGCAGTGAATCAGGCAGGGGGAATTCACCCCTCCACTTT. Encoded protein: CASSESGRGNSPLHF.

V gene TRBV5-8 combines with J gene TRBJ1-5; D possibly corresponds to TRBD1 (5 bases). CDR3 length: 13 amino acids. Trimming took off 4 bases at V and 7 bases at J, with 12 bases between the two ends. CDR1 SGHTS and CDR2 YDEGEE come from the germline V gene. The CDR3 nucleotides read TGTGCCAGCAGCGGATCAGGGTACCAGCCCCAGCATTTT. It is translated as CASSGSGYQPQHF.

The CDR3 DNA sequence: TGTGCCAGCAGCAACCGGGGGACTAATGAAAAACTGTTTTTT. Protein: CASSNRGTNEKLFF. The chain carries TRBV5-6 and TRBJ1-4, with D perhaps matching TRBD1 (5 bases). CDR3 length: 14 residues. Germline V CDR1 and CDR2: SGHDT, YYEEEE. The V gene lost 4 bases and the J gene lost 2 bases, with 9 bases spanning the gap.

V and J are TRBV30 and TRBJ2-5; 7 nucleotides align to TRBD2. Looked up from germline, CDR1 is GTSNPN and CDR2 is SVGIG (reference sequence). The CDR3 length is 11 residues. V dropped 6 bases and J dropped 3; count of bases not matched to a gene: 1. CDR3 in DNA: TGTGCCTGCGCGGGGGAAGAGACCCAGTACTTC. This sequence encodes CACAGEETQYF. The full variable domain, its missing parts supplied by reference TRBV30 and TRBJ2-5, is SQTIHQWPATLVQPVGSPLSLECTVEGTSNPNLYWYRQAAGRGLQLLFYSVGIGQISSEVPQNLSASRPQDRQFILSSKKLLLSDSGFYLCACAGEETQYFGPGTRLLVL.

The V gene is TRBV4-2, the J gene TRBJ2-5, with 10 positions matching TRBD2. CDR3 length equals 19 residues. Germline CDR1 reads LGHNA; CDR2 reads YNFKEQ. V dropped 0 bases and J dropped 5; count of bases not matched to a gene: 15. In nucleotides, the CDR3 is TGTGCCAGCAGCCAAGATACAGCGGGGGGGTATTCCTGTTGGGAGACCCAGTACTTC. The encoded protein is CASSQDTAGGYSCWETQYF.

This clone was counted only a few times. The rearrangement joins TRBV4-1 to TRBJ1-1; D possibly corresponds to TRBD1 (5 bases). V gave up 5 bases and J gave up 1 base, with 5 bases separating them. The CDR3 loop spans 12 amino acids. The germline CDR1 and CDR2 sequences are MGHRA and YSYEKL. CDR3 protein: CASSGQNTEAFF. In DNA form, the CDR3 reads TGCGCCAGCAGCGGACAGAACACTGAAGCTTTCTTT.

This clone was observed a single time. The rearrangement joins TRBV9 to TRBJ2-1; the match to TRBD2 covers 8 bases. Germline CDR1 SGDLS, CDR2 YYNGEE. The CDR3 is 15 residues long. After removal of 3 bases from V and 5 bases from J, the junction contained 7 bases not matched to a gene. Here the CDR3 reads CASSADGGAHNEQFF. The CDR3, as DNA: TGTGCCAGCAGCGCCGACGGGGGGGCCCACAATGAGCAGTTCTTC.

The chain is built from TRBV18 and TRBJ2-6; D may be TRBD1 (6 bases). Germline-derived CDR1 and CDR2 are KGHSH and LQKENI. This CDR3 comprises 18 residues. V lost 3 bases and J lost 0, with 15 bases in between. CDR3 sequence: CASSPGTGLFSGANVLTF. The CDR3 coding sequence is TGTGCCAGCTCACCCGGAACAGGGCTGTTCTCTGGGGCCAACGTCCTGACTTTC.

The rearrangement uses TRBV4-1 and TRBJ2-2; possible D gene TRBD1, 5 bases. Germline lookup yields CDR1 MGHRA and CDR2 YSYEKL. V shed 0 bases and J shed 8 bases, with 19 bases lying between them. The CDR3 consists of 17 residues. CDR3 coding DNA: TGCGCCAGCAGCCAAGAAACCACTCAGGGTCCCGGAGGGGAGCTGTTTTTT. It is translated as CASSQETTQGPGGELFF.

V gene TRBV2 combines with J gene TRBJ1-5; possible D gene TRBD1, 6 bases. V was clipped by 1 base and J by 10 bases, with 14 bases between them. Germline CDR1 and CDR2: SNHLY and FYNNEI. The CDR3 has 14 amino acids. This CDR3 reads CASSEEGGGHPQHF. The CDR3 region has the DNA TGTGCCAGCAGTGAAGAGGGGGGGGGTCATCCCCAGCATTTT.

V is TRBV7-2 and J is TRBJ1-1; D is ambiguous. V was clipped by 3 bases and J by 6 bases, with 8 bases between them. This CDR3 is built from 12 residues. Germline V gives CDR1 SGHTA, CDR2 FQGNSA. The CDR3 region has the DNA TGTGCCAGCAGCTTCCGTCGGGCTGAAGCTTTCTTT. Protein sequence: CASSFRRAEAFF.

The V call is TRBV6-1, the J call TRBJ2-3, with TRBD2 matching over 8 bases. This CDR3 is built from 15 residues. Unmatched junction bases numbered 7, after V lost 6 bases and J lost 2 bases. Germline V gene data show CDR1 as MNHNS and CDR2 as SASEGT. CDR3 DNA: TGTGCCAGCAGGAAAGGGCGGGGGGACACAGATACGCAGTATTTT. It specifies CASRKGRGDTDTQYF.

The chain has TRBV5-6 and TRBJ1-4; possible D gene TRBD1, 6 bases. Germline assignment: CDR1 SGHDT and CDR2 YYEEEE. Trimming removed 5 bases from V and 2 bases from J, with 13 bases in between. The CDR3 runs to 15 residues. CDR3 amino acids: CASRSGTTTNEKLFF. CDR3 sequence (DNA): TGTGCCAGCAGATCAGGGACAACTACTAATGAAAAACTGTTTTTT.

This chain connects TRBV5-5 to TRBJ2-1; TRBD1 aligns across 8 bases. The germline CDR1 and CDR2 sequences are SGHKS and YYEKEE (reference sequence). J gave up 4 bases and V 5 bases, and 11 bases lay outside the gene matches. The CDR3 is 16 residues long. The CDR3 sequence: CASSWDPGTGYNEQFF. CDR3 DNA sequence: TGTGCCAGCAGTTGGGACCCCGGGACAGGTTACAATGAGCAGTTCTTC.